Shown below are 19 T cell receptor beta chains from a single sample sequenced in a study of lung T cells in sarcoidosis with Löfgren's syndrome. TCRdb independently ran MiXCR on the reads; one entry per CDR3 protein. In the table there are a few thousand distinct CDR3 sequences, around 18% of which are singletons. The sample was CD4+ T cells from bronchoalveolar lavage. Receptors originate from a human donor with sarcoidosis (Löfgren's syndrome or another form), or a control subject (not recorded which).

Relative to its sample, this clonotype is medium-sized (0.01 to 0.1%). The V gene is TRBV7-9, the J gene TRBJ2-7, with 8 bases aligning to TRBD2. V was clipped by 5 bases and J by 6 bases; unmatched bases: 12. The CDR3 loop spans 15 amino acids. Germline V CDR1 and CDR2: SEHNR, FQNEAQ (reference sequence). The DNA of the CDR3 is TGTGCCAGCAGCGGCCCGACGGCGGGAGGCTCCGAGCAGTACTTC. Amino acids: CASSGPTAGGSEQYF.

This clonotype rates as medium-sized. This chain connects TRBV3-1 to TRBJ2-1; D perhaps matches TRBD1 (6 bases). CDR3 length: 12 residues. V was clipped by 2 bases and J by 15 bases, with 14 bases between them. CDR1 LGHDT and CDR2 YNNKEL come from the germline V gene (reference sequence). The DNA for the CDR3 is TGTGCCAGCAGCCAATTTAGGGGGAACTCGTTCTTC. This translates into CASSQFRGNSFF.

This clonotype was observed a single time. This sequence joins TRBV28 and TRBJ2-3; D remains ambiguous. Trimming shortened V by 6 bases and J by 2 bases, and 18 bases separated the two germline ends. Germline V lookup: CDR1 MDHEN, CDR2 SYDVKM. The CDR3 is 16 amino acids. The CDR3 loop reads CASRPWIADLTDTQYF. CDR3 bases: TGTGCCAGCAGACCCTGGATAGCAGACCTCACAGATACGCAGTATTTT. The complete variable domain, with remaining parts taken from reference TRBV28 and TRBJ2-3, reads DVKVTQSSRYLVKRTGEKVFLECVQDMDHENMFWYRQDPGLGLRLIYFSYDVKMKEKGDIPEGYSVSREKKERFSLILESASTNQTSMYLCASRPWIADLTDTQYFGPGTRLTVL.

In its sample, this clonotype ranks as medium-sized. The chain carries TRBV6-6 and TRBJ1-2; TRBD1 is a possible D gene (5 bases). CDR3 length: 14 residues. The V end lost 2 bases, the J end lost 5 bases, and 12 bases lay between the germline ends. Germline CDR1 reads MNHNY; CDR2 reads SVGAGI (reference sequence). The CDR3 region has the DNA TGTGCCAGCAGTTACCAGGGAGAGTTTTATGGCTACACCTTC. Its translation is CASSYQGEFYGYTF.

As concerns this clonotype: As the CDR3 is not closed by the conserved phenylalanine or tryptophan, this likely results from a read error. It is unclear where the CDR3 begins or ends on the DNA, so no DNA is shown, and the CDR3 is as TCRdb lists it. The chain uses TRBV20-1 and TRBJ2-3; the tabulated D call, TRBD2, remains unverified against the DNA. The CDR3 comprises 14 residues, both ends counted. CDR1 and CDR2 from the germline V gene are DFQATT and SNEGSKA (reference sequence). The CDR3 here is CSARGGLAGDTQEV.

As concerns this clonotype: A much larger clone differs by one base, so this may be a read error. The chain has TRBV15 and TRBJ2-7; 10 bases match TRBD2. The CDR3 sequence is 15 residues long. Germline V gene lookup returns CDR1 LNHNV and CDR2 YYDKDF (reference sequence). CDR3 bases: TGTGCCATCAGCGCAAGGACTAGCGGCCTCTACGAGCAGTACTTC. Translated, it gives CAISARTSGLYEQYF.

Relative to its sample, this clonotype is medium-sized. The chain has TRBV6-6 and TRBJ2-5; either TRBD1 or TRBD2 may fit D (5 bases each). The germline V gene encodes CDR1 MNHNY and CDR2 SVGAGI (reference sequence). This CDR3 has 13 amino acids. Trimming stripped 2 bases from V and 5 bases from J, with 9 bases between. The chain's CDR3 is CASSYGGPETQYF. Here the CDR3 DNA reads TGTGCCAGCAGTTACGGGGGACCTGAGACCCAGTACTTC.

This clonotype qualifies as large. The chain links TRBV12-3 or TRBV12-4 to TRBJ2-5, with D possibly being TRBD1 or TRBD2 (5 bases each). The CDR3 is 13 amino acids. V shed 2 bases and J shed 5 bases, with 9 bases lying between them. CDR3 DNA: TGTGCCAGCAGTTTAAGGGGACGGGAGACCCAGTACTTC. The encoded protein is CASSLRGRETQYF.

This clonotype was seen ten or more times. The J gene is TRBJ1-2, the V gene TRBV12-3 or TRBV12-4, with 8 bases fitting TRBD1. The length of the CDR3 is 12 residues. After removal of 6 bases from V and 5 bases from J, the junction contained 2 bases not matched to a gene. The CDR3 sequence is CASSRTGYGYTF. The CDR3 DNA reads TGTGCCAGCAGCCGGACAGGGTATGGCTACACCTTC.

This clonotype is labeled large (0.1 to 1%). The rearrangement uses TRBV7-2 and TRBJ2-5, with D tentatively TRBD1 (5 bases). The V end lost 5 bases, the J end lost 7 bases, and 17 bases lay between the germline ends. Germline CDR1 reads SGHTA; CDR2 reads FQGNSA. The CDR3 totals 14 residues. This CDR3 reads CASSQIGALRTQYF. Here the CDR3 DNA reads TGTGCCAGCAGCCAAATAGGGGCCCTAAGGACCCAGTACTTC.

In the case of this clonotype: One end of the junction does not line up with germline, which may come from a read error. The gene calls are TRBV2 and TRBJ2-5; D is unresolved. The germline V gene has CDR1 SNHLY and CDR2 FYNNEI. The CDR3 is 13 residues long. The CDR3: CASSETAQETQYF. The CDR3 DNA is TGTGCTAGCAGCGAGACTGCTCAAGAGACCCAGTACTTC.

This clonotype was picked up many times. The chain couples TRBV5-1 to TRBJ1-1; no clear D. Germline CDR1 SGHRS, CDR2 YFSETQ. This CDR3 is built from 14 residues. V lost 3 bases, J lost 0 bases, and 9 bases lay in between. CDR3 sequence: CASSSYQVNTEAFF. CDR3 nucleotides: TGCGCCAGCAGCTCATACCAGGTGAACACTGAAGCTTTCTTT.

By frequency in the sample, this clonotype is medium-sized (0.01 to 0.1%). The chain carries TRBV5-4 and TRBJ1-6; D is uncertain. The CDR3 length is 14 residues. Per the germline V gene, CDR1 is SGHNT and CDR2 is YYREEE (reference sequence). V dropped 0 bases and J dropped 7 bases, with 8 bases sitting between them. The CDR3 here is CASSLDGTNSPLHF. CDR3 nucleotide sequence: TGTGCCAGCAGCTTGGACGGTACCAATTCACCCCTCCACTTT.

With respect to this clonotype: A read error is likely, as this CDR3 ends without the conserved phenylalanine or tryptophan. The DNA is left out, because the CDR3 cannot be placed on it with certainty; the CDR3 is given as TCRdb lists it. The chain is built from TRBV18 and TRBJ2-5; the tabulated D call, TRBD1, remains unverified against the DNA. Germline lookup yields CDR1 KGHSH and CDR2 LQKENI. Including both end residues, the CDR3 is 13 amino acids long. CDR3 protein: CASSRRGQETQDG.

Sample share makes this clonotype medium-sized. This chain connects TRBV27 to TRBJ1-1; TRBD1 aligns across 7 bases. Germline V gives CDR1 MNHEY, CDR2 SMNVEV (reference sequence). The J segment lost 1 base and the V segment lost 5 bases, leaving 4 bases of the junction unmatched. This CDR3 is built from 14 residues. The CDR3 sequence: CASSTRTGNTEAFF. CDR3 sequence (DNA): TGTGCCAGCAGTACGCGGACAGGGAACACTGAAGCTTTCTTT.

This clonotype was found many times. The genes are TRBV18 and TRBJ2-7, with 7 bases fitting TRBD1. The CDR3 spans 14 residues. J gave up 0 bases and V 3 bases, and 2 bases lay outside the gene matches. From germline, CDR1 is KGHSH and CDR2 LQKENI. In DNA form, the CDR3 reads TGTGCCAGCTCACCGGGACAGCTCTCCTACGAGCAGTACTTC. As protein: CASSPGQLSYEQYF.

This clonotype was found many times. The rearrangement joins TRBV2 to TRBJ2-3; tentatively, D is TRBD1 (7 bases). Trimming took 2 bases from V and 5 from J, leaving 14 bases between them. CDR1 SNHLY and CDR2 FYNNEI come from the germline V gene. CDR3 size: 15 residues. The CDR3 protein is CASSEQGGSGDTQYF. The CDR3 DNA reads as TGTGCCAGCAGTGAACAGGGGGGTTCCGGAGATACGCAGTATTTT.

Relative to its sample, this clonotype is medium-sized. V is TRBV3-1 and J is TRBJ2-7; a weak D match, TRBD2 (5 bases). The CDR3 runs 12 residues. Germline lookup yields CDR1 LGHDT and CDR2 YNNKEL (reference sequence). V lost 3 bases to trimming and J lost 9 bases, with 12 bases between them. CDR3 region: CASSHGRTVQYF. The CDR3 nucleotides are TGTGCCAGCAGCCATGGCAGGACTGTGCAGTACTTC.

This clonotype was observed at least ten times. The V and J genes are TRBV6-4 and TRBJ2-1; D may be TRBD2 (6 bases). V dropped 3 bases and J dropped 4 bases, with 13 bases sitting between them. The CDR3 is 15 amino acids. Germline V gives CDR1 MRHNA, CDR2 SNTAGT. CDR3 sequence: CASSERGLRYNEQFF. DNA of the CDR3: TGTGCCAGCAGTGAACGGGGACTCCGATACAATGAGCAGTTCTTC.